These T cell receptor beta chains were read from a single sample in a study of blood T cell repertoires in COVID-19. The data were produced by immunoSEQ multiplex PCR, yet TCRdb's version contains in-frame clones alone and is incomplete. The sample includes under 150,000 clones, about 91% of them seen just once. Input material: peripheral blood. The receptors come from a human donor in a cohort sampled during active COVID-19. Each CDR3 is given with its conserved first and last residue. The D gene is left open where the match is weak. Size values are once, few and many counts, or a class for expanded clones, and some rows have none.

clone_size: .; v_call: TRBV11-3; j_call: TRBJ2-2; d_call: TRBD1; cdr3_aa: CASSPGQGDWAGELFF; cdr3_nt: TGTGCCAGCAGCCCGGGACAGGGGGATTGGGCCGGGGAGCTGTTTTTT
clone_size: .; v_call: TRBV27; j_call: TRBJ2-7; d_call: TRBD1; cdr3_aa: CASSRTGLDEQYF; cdr3_nt: TGTGCCAGCAGTAGGACAGGGTTAGACGAGCAGTACTTC
clone_size: .; v_call: TRBV6-5; j_call: TRBJ2-1; d_call: .; cdr3_aa: CASSLSYNEQFF; cdr3_nt: TGTGCCAGCTCCCTTTCTTACAATGAGCAGTTCTTC
clone_size: .; v_call: TRBV6-5; j_call: TRBJ2-5; d_call: .; cdr3_aa: CASSYYSSGAETQYF; cdr3_nt: TGTGCCAGCAGTTACTACTCATCTGGGGCTGAGACCCAGTACTTC
clone_size: .; v_call: TRBV4-1; j_call: TRBJ1-4; d_call: .; cdr3_aa: CASSLRDLLATNEKLFF; cdr3_nt: TGCGCCAGCAGCCTCCGGGACTTGCTTGCAACTAATGAAAAACTGTTTTTT
clone_size: .; v_call: TRBV3-1/TRBV3-2; j_call: TRBJ2-2; d_call: .; cdr3_aa: CASRNTGELFF; cdr3_nt: TGTGCCAGTAGGAACACCGGGGAGCTGTTTTTT
clone_size: .; v_call: TRBV29-1; j_call: TRBJ2-7; d_call: TRBD1; cdr3_aa: CSVGQGTYEQYF; cdr3_nt: TGCAGCGTGGGACAGGGCACCTACGAGCAGTACTTC
clone_size: .; v_call: TRBV15; j_call: TRBJ2-7; d_call: .; cdr3_aa: CATSRDLYYEQYF; cdr3_nt: TGTGCCACCAGCAGAGACCTTTACTACGAGCAGTACTTC
clone_size: .; v_call: TRBV25-1; j_call: TRBJ2-7; d_call: TRBD1; cdr3_aa: CASSVTGGTEQYF; cdr3_nt: TGTGCCAGCAGTGTGACAGGGGGGACGGAGCAGTACTTC
clone_size: .; v_call: TRBV9; j_call: TRBJ1-3; d_call: TRBD1; cdr3_aa: CASSPTGASGNTIYF; cdr3_nt: TGTGCCAGCAGCCCAACAGGGGCCTCTGGAAACACCATATATTTT
clone_size: .; v_call: TRBV11-2; j_call: TRBJ2-3; d_call: .; cdr3_aa: CASSLPSGPRRF; cdr3_nt: TGTGCCAGCAGCTTACCGAGCGGGCCGAGGAGATTT
clone_size: .; v_call: TRBV7-7; j_call: TRBJ2-5; d_call: TRBD2; cdr3_aa: CASSPKTGTSMRETQYF; cdr3_nt: TGTGCTAGCAGCCCGAAGACCGGGACTAGCATGCGAGAGACCCAGTACTTC
clone_size: once; v_call: TRBV7-2; j_call: TRBJ2-3; d_call: TRBD1; cdr3_aa: CASSLYSTGALADTQYF; cdr3_nt: TGTGCCAGCAGCTTATATTCAACAGGGGCCCTCGCAGATACGCAGTATTTT
clone_size: .; v_call: TRBV19; j_call: TRBJ1-1; d_call: TRBD1; cdr3_aa: CASSTGQGGPDTEAFF; cdr3_nt: TGTGCCAGTAGTACGGGACAGGGGGGGCCAGACACTGAAGCTTTCTTT
clone_size: once; v_call: TRBV9; j_call: TRBJ2-7; d_call: TRBD1; cdr3_aa: CASSPGTGEAYEQYF; cdr3_nt: TGTGCCAGCAGCCCAGGGACAGGGGAGGCCTACGAGCAGTACTTC
clone_size: .; v_call: TRBV5-8; j_call: TRBJ1-6; d_call: TRBD1; cdr3_aa: CASRGRGGGDRRSPLHF; cdr3_nt: TGTGCCAGCCGGGGTAGAGGGGGCGGGGATCGCCGGTCACCCCTCCACTTT
clone_size: .; v_call: TRBV24-1; j_call: TRBJ2-2; d_call: TRBD1; cdr3_aa: CATSDPTEGQGLTGELFF; cdr3_nt: TGTGCCACCAGTGACCCGACCGAGGGACAGGGGCTCACCGGGGAGCTGTTTTTT
clone_size: .; v_call: TRBV10-3; j_call: TRBJ2-7; d_call: .; cdr3_aa: CAISHRGTYEQYF; cdr3_nt: TGTGCCATCAGTCACCGGGGGACCTACGAGCAGTACTTC
clone_size: .; v_call: TRBV4-2; j_call: TRBJ1-4; d_call: TRBD1; cdr3_aa: CASSQMGQAINEKLFF; cdr3_nt: TGTGCCAGCAGCCAAATGGGACAGGCGATTAATGAAAAACTGTTTTTT
clone_size: .; v_call: TRBV29-1; j_call: TRBJ2-7; d_call: .; cdr3_aa: CSVEGLTGSSYEQYF; cdr3_nt: TGCAGCGTTGAGGGACTGACGGGAAGCTCCTACGAGCAGTACTTC
clone_size: .; v_call: TRBV9; j_call: TRBJ2-5; d_call: .; cdr3_aa: CASSVGQAQETQYF; cdr3_nt: TGTGCCAGCAGCGTAGGCCAGGCACAAGAGACCCAGTACTTC
clone_size: .; v_call: TRBV29-1; j_call: TRBJ1-2; d_call: .; cdr3_aa: CSVDARVGYGYTF; cdr3_nt: TGCAGCGTTGATGCCCGGGTTGGGTATGGCTACACCTTC
clone_size: .; v_call: TRBV28; j_call: TRBJ1-6; d_call: .; cdr3_aa: CASSPSPDKNNSPLHF; cdr3_nt: TGTGCCAGCAGCCCCTCCCCGGACAAGAATAATTCACCCCTCCACTTT
clone_size: .; v_call: TRBV7-8; j_call: TRBJ1-2; d_call: TRBD1; cdr3_aa: CASTLDRGAGYTF; cdr3_nt: TGTGCCAGCACCCTCGACAGGGGTGCTGGCTACACCTTC
clone_size: once; v_call: TRBV18; j_call: TRBJ2-5; d_call: TRBD2; cdr3_aa: CASSLGSGASKTQYF; cdr3_nt: TGTGCCAGCTCCCTTGGTAGCGGGGCCTCGAAGACCCAGTACTTC
clone_size: .; v_call: TRBV29-1; j_call: TRBJ2-3; d_call: TRBD1; cdr3_aa: CSVPRGQGSTDTQYF; cdr3_nt: TGCAGCGTCCCAAGGGGACAGGGTAGCACAGATACGCAGTATTTT
clone_size: .; v_call: TRBV15; j_call: TRBJ1-1; d_call: .; cdr3_aa: CATSESPGRTEAFF; cdr3_nt: TGTGCCACCAGCGAGTCCCCAGGGCGGACTGAAGCTTTCTTT
clone_size: .; v_call: TRBV5-1; j_call: TRBJ2-7; d_call: TRBD1; cdr3_aa: CASSGRTGTYEQYF; cdr3_nt: TGCGCCAGCAGCGGCCGGACAGGGACCTACGAGCAGTACTTC
clone_size: .; v_call: TRBV6-5; j_call: TRBJ2-2; d_call: TRBD2; cdr3_aa: CASRTSGGRSGELFF; cdr3_nt: TGTGCCAGCAGGACTAGCGGGGGAAGGTCCGGGGAGCTGTTTTTT
clone_size: once; v_call: TRBV19; j_call: TRBJ2-2; d_call: .; cdr3_aa: CASSTGGQGTGELFF; cdr3_nt: TGTGCCAGTAGTACAGGGGGGCAGGGAACCGGGGAGCTGTTTTTT
clone_size: .; v_call: TRBV4-3; j_call: TRBJ1-6; d_call: TRBD1; cdr3_aa: CASSQLDREGSPLHF; cdr3_nt: TGCGCCAGCAGCCAGCTGGACAGGGAAGGTTCACCCCTCCACTTT
clone_size: .; v_call: TRBV7-2; j_call: TRBJ1-2; d_call: .; cdr3_aa: CASSLARDVSYGYTF; cdr3_nt: TGTGCCAGCAGCTTAGCGCGGGATGTCAGCTATGGCTACACCTTC
clone_size: .; v_call: TRBV20-1; j_call: TRBJ2-3; d_call: TRBD1; cdr3_aa: CSASSPGQITDTQYF; cdr3_nt: TGCAGTGCTAGTAGCCCGGGACAGATCACAGATACGCAGTATTTT
clone_size: .; v_call: TRBV6-1; j_call: TRBJ1-2; d_call: .; cdr3_aa: CASSIQGGLSGYTF; cdr3_nt: TGTGCCAGCAGCATTCAGGGTGGGTTGTCCGGCTACACCTTC
clone_size: .; v_call: TRBV5-1; j_call: TRBJ1-4; d_call: .; cdr3_aa: CASSLWAGATNEKLFF; cdr3_nt: TGCGCCAGCAGCTTGTGGGCGGGAGCAACTAATGAAAAACTGTTTTTT
clone_size: once; v_call: TRBV13; j_call: TRBJ2-5; d_call: TRBD1; cdr3_aa: CASSPSTGAKTQYF; cdr3_nt: TGTGCCAGCAGCCCATCCACAGGGGCGAAGACCCAGTACTTC
clone_size: .; v_call: TRBV5-1; j_call: TRBJ2-3; d_call: TRBD1; cdr3_aa: CASSNPGTGSLTDTQYF; cdr3_nt: TGCGCCAGCAGCAACCCCGGGACAGGGAGTTTGACAGATACGCAGTATTTT
clone_size: .; v_call: TRBV4-1; j_call: TRBJ2-5; d_call: .; cdr3_aa: CASSQAGVETQYF; cdr3_nt: TGCGCCAGCAGCCAAGCGGGGGTGGAGACCCAGTACTTC
clone_size: .; v_call: TRBV5-1; j_call: TRBJ1-1; d_call: .; cdr3_aa: CASSSTGMNTEAFF; cdr3_nt: TGCGCCAGCAGCTCGACAGGCATGAACACTGAAGCTTTCTTT
clone_size: .; v_call: TRBV6-5; j_call: TRBJ2-3; d_call: TRBD2; cdr3_aa: CATKAGVYTDTQYF; cdr3_nt: TGTGCCACCAAAGCGGGGGTCTACACAGATACGCAGTATTTT
clone_size: once; v_call: TRBV11-2; j_call: TRBJ2-5; d_call: .; cdr3_aa: CASSSPGTILQETQYF; cdr3_nt: TGTGCCAGCAGCTCCCCAGGGACAATTCTTCAAGAGACCCAGTACTTC
clone_size: .; v_call: TRBV11-1; j_call: TRBJ2-7; d_call: .; cdr3_aa: CASSSWTPRRVQYF; cdr3_nt: TGTGCCAGCAGCTCCTGGACACCCCGGAGGGTGCAGTACTTC
clone_size: .; v_call: TRBV2; j_call: TRBJ2-1; d_call: .; cdr3_aa: CASSGSRSVNEQFF; cdr3_nt: TGTGCCAGCAGTGGAAGCAGGTCCGTCAATGAGCAGTTCTTC
clone_size: few; v_call: TRBV2; j_call: TRBJ1-1; d_call: TRBD1; cdr3_aa: CASLEGTGVNTEAFF; cdr3_nt: TGTGCCAGCCTTGAGGGCACAGGGGTGAACACTGAAGCTTTCTTT
clone_size: .; v_call: TRBV6-5; j_call: TRBJ2-2; d_call: TRBD1; cdr3_aa: CASSYLDRRNTGELFF; cdr3_nt: TGTGCCAGCAGTTACTTGGACAGGCGAAACACCGGGGAGCTGTTTTTT
clone_size: once; v_call: TRBV27; j_call: TRBJ2-3; d_call: TRBD1; cdr3_aa: CASSLPGTGAPVAQYF; cdr3_nt: TGTGCCAGCAGTTTACCCGGGACAGGGGCCCCCGTTGCGCAGTATTTT
clone_size: .; v_call: TRBV7-8; j_call: TRBJ2-5; d_call: .; cdr3_aa: CASSPGMGETQYF; cdr3_nt: TGTGCCAGCAGCCCGGGGATGGGAGAGACCCAGTACTTC
clone_size: .; v_call: TRBV9; j_call: TRBJ1-5; d_call: .; cdr3_aa: CASSPGQTRHQPQHF; cdr3_nt: TGTGCCAGCAGCCCCGGACAGACCCGACATCAGCCCCAGCATTTT
clone_size: .; v_call: TRBV7-9; j_call: TRBJ2-3; d_call: TRBD2; cdr3_aa: CASSLLAGLTDTQYF; cdr3_nt: TGTGCCAGCAGTCTACTAGCGGGGCTCACAGATACGCAGTATTTT
clone_size: .; v_call: TRBV5-4; j_call: TRBJ2-2; d_call: .; cdr3_aa: CASSFTTMNTGELFF; cdr3_nt: TGTGCCAGCAGCTTTACAACCATGAACACCGGGGAGCTGTTTTTT